This T cell receptor beta chain was profiled in a study of Ad26.COV2.S vaccination and SARS-CoV-2 variants. About the study: Ad26.COV2.S, an intramuscular injection, was given once or twice 56 days apart.

As to this clone: Its antigen is not identified.

Profiling relied on immunoSEQ multiplex PCR, and the TCRdb table lists in-frame clones only, not all of them. The sample contains some 370,000 clones, 80% to 90% of which appear only once. General observations from the study: Recipients given vaccine exceeded placebo recipients in spike-specific TCR breadth.

As for treatment: 15 to 20 received Ad26.COV2.S at low or high dose, single or two shots; 5 received placebo; per-sample allocation not given. Specimens were obtained on day 63 following the first vaccine or placebo injection. In Boston, an adult donor aged 18-55 years took part. An Ad26 vector expressing Wuhan-strain SARS-CoV-2 spike constituted the vaccine. The CDR3 covers 14 residues. V dropped 2 bases and J dropped 4 bases, with 12 bases sitting between them. CDR1 is SNHLY, CDR2 FYNNEI, per germline. The clonotype originates from a person between 18 and 60 years old who received the Ad26.COV2.S COVID-19 vaccine or a placebo. This specimen was peripheral blood, taken in a trial of Ad26.COV2.S vaccine versus placebo. V is TRBV2 and J is TRBJ2-7, with a tentative D call TRBD1 (6 bases). CDR3 bases: TGTGCCAGCAGTGAATCCGGGACACGTTACGAGCAGTACTTC. This encodes CASSESGTRYEQYF.